This TCR beta chain was found in a study of cytomegalovirus exposure and HLA in healthy donors. The CDR3 length is 14 residues. Germline-derived CDR1 and CDR2 are SGHTS and YDEGEE. With 3 bases removed from V and 3 bases from J, the gap between germline ends came to 9 bases. PCR employed 60 Vbeta and 13 Jbeta primers. Using immunoSEQ multiplex PCR, the repertoire was profiled, and TCRdb retains in-frame clones only, with some absent. The data hold approximately 190,000 clones, with around three quarters observed a single time. The gene calls are TRBV5-8 and TRBJ2-2, with D hard to call. The source material was PBMCs. The sequence was obtained from a woman aged 30 to 39 in good health and CMV-seronegative. CDR3 amino acids: CASSSHVYTGELFF. In nucleotides, the CDR3 is TGTGCCAGCAGCTCACACGTTTACACCGGGGAGCTGTTTTTT.